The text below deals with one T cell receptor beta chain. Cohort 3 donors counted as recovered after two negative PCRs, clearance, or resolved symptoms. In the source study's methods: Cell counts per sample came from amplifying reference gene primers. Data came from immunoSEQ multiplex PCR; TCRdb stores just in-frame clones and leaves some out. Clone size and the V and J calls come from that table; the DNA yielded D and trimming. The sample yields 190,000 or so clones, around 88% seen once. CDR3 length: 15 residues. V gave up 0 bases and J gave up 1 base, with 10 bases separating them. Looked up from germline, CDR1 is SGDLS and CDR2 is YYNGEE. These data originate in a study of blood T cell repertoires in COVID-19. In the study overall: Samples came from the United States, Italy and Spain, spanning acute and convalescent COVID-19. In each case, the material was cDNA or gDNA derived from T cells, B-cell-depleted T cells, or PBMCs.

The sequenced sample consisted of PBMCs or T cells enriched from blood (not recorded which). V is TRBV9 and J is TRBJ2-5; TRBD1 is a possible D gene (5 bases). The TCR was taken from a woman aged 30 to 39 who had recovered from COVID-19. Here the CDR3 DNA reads TGTGCCAGCAGCGTAGGGGGCGGTTTCCAAGAGACCCAGTACTTC. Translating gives CASSVGGGFQETQYF.